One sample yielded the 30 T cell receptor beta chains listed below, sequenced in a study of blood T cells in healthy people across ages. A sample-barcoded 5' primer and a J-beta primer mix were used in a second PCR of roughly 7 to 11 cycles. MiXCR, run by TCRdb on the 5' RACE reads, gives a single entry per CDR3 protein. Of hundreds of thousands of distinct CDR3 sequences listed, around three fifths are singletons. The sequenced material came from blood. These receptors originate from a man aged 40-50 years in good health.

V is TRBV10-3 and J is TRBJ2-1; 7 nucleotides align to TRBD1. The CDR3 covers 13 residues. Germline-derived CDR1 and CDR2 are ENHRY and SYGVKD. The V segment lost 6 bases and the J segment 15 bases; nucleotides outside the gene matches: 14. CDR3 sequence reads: CAIRETGDGWTFF. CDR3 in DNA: TGTGCCATCAGGGAAACAGGGGACGGGTGGACGTTCTTC.

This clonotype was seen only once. The CDR3, as DNA: TGTGCCAGCTCCGGATCGACGGGATCCATACCGTATCAGCCCCAGCATTTT. Translated: CASSGSTGSIPYQPQHF. This chain uses TRBV18 with TRBJ1-5; no clear D. The CDR3 is 17 residues long. Trimming stripped 6 bases from V and 5 bases from J, with 23 bases between. Per the germline V gene, CDR1 is KGHSH and CDR2 is LQKENI.

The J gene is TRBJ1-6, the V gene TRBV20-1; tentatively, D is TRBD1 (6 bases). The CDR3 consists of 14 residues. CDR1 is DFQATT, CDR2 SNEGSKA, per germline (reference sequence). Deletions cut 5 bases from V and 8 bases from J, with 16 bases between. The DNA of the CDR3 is TGCAGTGCTGAAACAGGGACAATTTATTCACCCCTCCACTTT. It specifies CSAETGTIYSPLHF.

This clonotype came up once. The CDR3 DNA is TGTGCTACACCCAGCATAACCACCGGGGAGCTGTTTTTT. Amino acids: CATPSITTGELFF. The rearrangement uses TRBV7-8 and TRBJ2-2, with D uncertain. The length of the CDR3 is 13 residues. The germline V gene encodes CDR1 SGHVS and CDR2 FQNEAQ.

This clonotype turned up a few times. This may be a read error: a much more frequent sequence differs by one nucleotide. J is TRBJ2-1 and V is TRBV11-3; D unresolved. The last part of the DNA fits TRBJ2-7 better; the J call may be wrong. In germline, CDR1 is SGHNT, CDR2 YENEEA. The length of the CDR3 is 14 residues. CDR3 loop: CASSLDWGYNEQYF. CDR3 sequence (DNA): TGTGCCAGCAGCTTGGATTGGGGTTACAATGAGCAGTACTTC.

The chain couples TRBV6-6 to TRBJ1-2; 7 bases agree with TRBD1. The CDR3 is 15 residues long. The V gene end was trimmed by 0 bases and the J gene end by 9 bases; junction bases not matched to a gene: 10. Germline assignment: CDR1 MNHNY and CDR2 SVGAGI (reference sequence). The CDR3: CASSYSDQGGVSYTF. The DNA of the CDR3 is TGTGCCAGCAGTTACTCGGACCAGGGGGGGGTAAGCTACACCTTC.

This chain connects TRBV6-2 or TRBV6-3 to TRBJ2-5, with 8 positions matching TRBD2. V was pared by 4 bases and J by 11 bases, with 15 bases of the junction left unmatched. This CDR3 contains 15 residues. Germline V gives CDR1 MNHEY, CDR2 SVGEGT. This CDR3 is CASSFGTSFDNEQYF. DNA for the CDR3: TGTGCCAGCAGTTTCGGGACTAGTTTCGACAATGAGCAGTACTTC.

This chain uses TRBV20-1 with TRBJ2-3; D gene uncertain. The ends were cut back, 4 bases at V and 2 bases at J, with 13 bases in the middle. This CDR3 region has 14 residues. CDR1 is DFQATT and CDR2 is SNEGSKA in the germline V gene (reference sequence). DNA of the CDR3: TGCAGTGCTACCGCCCAGGTTTACACAGATACGCAGTATTTT. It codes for CSATAQVYTDTQYF.

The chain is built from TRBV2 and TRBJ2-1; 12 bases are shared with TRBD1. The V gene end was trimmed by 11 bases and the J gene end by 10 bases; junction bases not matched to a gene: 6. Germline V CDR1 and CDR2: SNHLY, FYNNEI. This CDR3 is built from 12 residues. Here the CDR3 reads CASRDRGLEQFF. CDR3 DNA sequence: TGTGCCTCCCGGGACAGGGGGCTGGAGCAGTTCTTC.

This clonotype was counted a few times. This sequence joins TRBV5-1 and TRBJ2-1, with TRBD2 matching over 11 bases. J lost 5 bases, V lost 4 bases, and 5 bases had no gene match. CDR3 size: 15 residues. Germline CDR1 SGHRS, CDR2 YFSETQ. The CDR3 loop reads CASSKTSGVNNEQFF. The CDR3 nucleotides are TGCGCCAGCAGCAAGACTAGCGGGGTAAACAATGAGCAGTTCTTC. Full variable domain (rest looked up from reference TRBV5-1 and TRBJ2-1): KAGVTQTPRYLIKTRGQQVTLSCSPISGHRSVSWYQQTPGQGLQFLFEYFSETQRNKGNFPGRFSGRQFSNSRSEMNVSTLELGDSALYLCASSKTSGVNNEQFFGPGTRLTVL.

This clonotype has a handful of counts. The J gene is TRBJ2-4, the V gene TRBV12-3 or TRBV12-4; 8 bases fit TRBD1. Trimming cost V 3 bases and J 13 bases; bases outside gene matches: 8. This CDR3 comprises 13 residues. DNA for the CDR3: TGTGCCAGCAGTTTGGGACAGGCATTTGGGCAGTACTTC. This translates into CASSLGQAFGQYF.

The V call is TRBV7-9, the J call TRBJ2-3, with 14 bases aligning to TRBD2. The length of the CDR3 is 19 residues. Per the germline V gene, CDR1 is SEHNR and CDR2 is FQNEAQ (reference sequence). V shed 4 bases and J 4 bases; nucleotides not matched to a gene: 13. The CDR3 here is CASSSSPGLAGDIPDTQYF. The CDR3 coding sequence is TGTGCCAGCAGCTCATCCCCGGGACTAGCGGGAGATATCCCAGATACGCAGTATTTT. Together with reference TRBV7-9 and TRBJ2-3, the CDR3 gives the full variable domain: DTGVSQNPRHKITKRGQNVTFRCDPISEHNRLYWYRQTLGQGPEFLTYFQNEAQLEKSRLLSDRFSAERPKGSFSTLEIQRTEQGDSAMYLCASSSSPGLAGDIPDTQYFGPGTRLTVL.

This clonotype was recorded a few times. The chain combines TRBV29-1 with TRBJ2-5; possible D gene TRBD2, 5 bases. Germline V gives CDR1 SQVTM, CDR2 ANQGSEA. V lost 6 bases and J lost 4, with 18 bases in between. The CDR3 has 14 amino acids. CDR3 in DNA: TGCAGCGTCGATACTCCTGGAGGAGGAGAGACCCAGTACTTC. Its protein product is CSVDTPGGGETQYF. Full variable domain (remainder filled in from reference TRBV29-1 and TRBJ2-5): SAVISQKPSRDICQRGTSLTIQCQVDSQVTMMFWYRQQPGQSLTLIATANQGSEATYESGFVIDKFPISRPNLTFSTLTVSNMSPEDSSIYLCSVDTPGGGETQYFGPGTRLLVL.

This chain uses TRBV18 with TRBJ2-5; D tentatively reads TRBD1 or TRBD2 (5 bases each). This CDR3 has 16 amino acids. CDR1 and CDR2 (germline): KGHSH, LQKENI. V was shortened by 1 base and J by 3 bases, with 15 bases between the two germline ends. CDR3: CASSPLDPWGKETQYF. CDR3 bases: TGTGCCAGCTCACCACTGGATCCCTGGGGGAAAGAGACCCAGTACTTC.

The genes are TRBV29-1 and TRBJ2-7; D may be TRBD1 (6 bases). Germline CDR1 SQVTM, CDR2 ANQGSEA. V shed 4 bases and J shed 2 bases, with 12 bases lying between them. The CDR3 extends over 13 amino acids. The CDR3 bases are TGCAGCGTTGTAGGGGACACCACCTACGAGCAGTACTTC. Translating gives CSVVGDTTYEQYF.

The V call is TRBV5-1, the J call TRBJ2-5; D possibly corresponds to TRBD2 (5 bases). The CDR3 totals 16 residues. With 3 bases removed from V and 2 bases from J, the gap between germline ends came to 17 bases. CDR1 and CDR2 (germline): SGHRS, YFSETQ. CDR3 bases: TGCGCCAGCAGCTCCGCAAGCTTACCGGGACAAGAGACCCAGTACTTC. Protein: CASSSASLPGQETQYF.

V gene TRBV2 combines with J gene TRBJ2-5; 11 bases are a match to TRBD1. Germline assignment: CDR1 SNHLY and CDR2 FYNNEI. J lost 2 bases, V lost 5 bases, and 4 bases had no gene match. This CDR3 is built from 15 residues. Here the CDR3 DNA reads TGTGCCAGCAGTCCCTGGGACAGGGGGCAAGAGACCCAGTACTTC. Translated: CASSPWDRGQETQYF.

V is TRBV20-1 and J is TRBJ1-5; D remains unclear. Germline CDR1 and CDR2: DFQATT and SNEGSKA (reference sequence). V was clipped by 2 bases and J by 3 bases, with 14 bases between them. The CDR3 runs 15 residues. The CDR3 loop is CSARPPLGNNQPQHF. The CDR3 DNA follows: TGCAGTGCTAGACCCCCGCTCGGGAACAATCAGCCCCAGCATTTT.

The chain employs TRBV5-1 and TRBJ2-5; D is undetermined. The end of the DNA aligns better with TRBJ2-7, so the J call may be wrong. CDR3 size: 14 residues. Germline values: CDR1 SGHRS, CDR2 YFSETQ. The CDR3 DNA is TGCGCCAGCAGCTTGCCAGGAATCATCTACGAGCAGTACTTC. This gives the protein CASSLPGIIYEQYF.

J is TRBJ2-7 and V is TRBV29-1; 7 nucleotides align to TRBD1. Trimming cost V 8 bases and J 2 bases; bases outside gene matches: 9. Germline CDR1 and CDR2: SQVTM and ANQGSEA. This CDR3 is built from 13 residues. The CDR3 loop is CSTRDSSTYEQYF. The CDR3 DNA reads TGCAGCACACGGGACAGTTCAACCTACGAGCAGTACTTC.

The CDR3 sequence: CASSFLRGGEQYF. DNA of the CDR3: TGTGCCAGCAGTTTTCTGCGGGGGGGGGAGCAGTACTTC. V is TRBV27 and J is TRBJ2-7; 9 bases agree with TRBD2. This CDR3 is 13 amino acids long. The germline CDR1 and CDR2 sequences are MNHEY and SMNVEV (reference sequence). V was clipped by 3 bases and J by 7 bases; unmatched bases: 4.

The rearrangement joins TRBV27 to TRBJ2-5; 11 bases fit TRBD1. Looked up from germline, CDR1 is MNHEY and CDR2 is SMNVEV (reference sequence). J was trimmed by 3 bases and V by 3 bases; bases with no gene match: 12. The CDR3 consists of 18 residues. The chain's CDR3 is CASSFHGTGGPIKETQYF. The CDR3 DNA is TGTGCCAGCAGTTTTCATGGGACAGGGGGACCCATAAAAGAGACCCAGTACTTC.

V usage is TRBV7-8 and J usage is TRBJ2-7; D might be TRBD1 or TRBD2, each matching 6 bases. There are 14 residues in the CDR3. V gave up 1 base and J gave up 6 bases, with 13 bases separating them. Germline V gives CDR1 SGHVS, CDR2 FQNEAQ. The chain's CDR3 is CASSLGGAQSEQYF. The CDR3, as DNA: TGTGCCAGCAGCTTAGGGGGGGCTCAGTCCGAGCAGTACTTC. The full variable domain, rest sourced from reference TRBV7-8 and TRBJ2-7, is GAGVSQSPRYKVAKRGQDVALRCDPISGHVSLFWYQQALGQGPEFLTYFQNEAQLDKSGLPSDRFFAERPEGSVSTLKIQRTQQEDSAVYLCASSLGGAQSEQYFGPGTRLTVT.

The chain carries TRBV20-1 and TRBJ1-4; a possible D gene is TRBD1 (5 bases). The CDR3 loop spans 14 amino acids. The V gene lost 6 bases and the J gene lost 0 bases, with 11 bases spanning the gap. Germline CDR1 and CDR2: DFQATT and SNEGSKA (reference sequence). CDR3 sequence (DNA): TGCAGTGCCGTTTGGACAACAACTAATGAAAAACTGTTTTTT. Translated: CSAVWTTTNEKLFF.

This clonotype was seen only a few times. This CDR3 reads CASSPSLLAGVFNEQFF. DNA of the CDR3: TGTGCCAGCAGCCCTAGCCTACTAGCGGGGGTATTCAATGAGCAGTTCTTC. The J gene is TRBJ2-1, the V gene TRBV7-9; 11 bases match TRBD2. CDR3 length: 17 amino acids. Trimming took 5 bases from V and 6 from J; bases not matched to a gene: 12. CDR1 SEHNR and CDR2 FQNEAQ come from the germline V gene (reference sequence).

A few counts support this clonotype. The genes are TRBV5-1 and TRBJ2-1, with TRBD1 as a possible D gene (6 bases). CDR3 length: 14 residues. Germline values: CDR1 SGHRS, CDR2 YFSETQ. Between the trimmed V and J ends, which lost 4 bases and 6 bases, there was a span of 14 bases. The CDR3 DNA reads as TGCGCCAGCAGCCCGGAGCCACAGGGCAATGAGCAGTTCTTC. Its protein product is CASSPEPQGNEQFF.

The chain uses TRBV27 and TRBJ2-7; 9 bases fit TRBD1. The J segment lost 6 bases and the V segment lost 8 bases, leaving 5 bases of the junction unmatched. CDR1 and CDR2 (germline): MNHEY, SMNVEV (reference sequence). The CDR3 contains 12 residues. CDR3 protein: CASGGQGVEQYF. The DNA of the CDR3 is TGTGCCAGCGGGGGACAGGGCGTCGAGCAGTACTTC.

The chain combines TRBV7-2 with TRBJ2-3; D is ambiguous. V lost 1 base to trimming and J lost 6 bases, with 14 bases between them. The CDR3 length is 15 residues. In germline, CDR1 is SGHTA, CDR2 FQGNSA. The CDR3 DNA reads TGTGCCAGCAGCTTAGGCGGTCTCCGGTTGGATACGCAGTATTTT. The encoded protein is CASSLGGLRLDTQYF.

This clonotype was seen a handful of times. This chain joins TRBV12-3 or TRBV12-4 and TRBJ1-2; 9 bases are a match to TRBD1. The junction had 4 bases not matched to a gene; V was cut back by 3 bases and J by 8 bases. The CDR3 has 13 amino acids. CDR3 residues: CASSLGTGNGYTF. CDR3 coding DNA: TGTGCCAGCAGTTTGGGGACAGGGAACGGCTACACCTTC.

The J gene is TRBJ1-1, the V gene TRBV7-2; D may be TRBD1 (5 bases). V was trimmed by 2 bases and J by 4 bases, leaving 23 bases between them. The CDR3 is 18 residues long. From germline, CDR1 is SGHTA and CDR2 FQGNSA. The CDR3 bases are TGTGCCAGCAGCTTACGGGCGGGTGGTTTGGGGCTGGGCACTGAAGCTTTCTTT. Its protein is CASSLRAGGLGLGTEAFF.